These 2 T cell receptor beta chains came from one sample sequenced in a study of technical replicates of blood from several donors. The method was immunoSEQ multiplex PCR; TCRdb's version includes in-frame clones alone and lacks a portion of them. The profile shows about 61,000 clones, less than 98% of them singletons. Sequencing was carried out using T cells isolated from PBMCs. Source of these receptors: a human donor in good health.

J is TRBJ1-5 and V is TRBV10-3; no clear D. The CDR3 extends over 13 amino acids. Trimming cost V 2 bases and J 3 bases, with 5 bases left between them. Germline CDR1 is ENHRY and CDR2 is SYGVKD. The CDR3 DNA reads as TGTGCCATCAGTGAGCTAAACAATCAGCCCCAGCATTTT. It encodes CAISELNNQPQHF.

This chain links TRBV4-2 with TRBJ1-1; no firm D call. CDR3 length equals 17 residues. Germline loops: CDR1 LGHNA, CDR2 YNFKEQ. V lost 4 bases and J lost 0, with 18 bases in between. Here the CDR3 reads CASSLNHRHGMNTEAFF. Here the CDR3 DNA reads TGTGCCAGCAGCCTAAACCATCGACACGGCATGAACACTGAAGCTTTCTTT.